The rows below give T cell receptor beta chains drawn from one sample of a study of T cell responses to AZD1222 COVID-19 vaccine. Measured with immunoSEQ multiplex PCR; TCRdb has only the in-frame clones, and not every one. In the table there are about 140,000 clones, just under 95% of which are singletons. The specimen was peripheral blood, collected on day 0 of AZD1222 vaccination. Receptors originate from an adult in good health. CDR3s include the opening cysteine and the closing phenylalanine or tryptophan. A D gene is named only where the DNA matches it firmly. Size values are once, few and many counts, or a class for expanded clones, and some rows have none.

TRBD2 | NA | TRBJ2-1 | TRBV29-1 | TGCAGCGCTCTTAGCGGGAGGGCCTCCAATGAGCAGTTCTTC | CSALSGRASNEQFF
NA | NA | TRBJ1-5 | TRBV28 | TGTGCCAGCAGTTCCAGGTTTCCGCCCCAGCATTTT | CASSSRFPPQHF
NA | NA | TRBJ2-4 | TRBV7-9 | TGTGCCAGCAGCTTAGTTCAAAACATTCAGTACTTC | CASSLVQNIQYF
TRBD2 | NA | TRBJ2-1 | TRBV27 | TGTGCCAGCAGTTTCTTGGGACTAGCGGGGGGGTGGAATGAGCAGTTCTTC | CASSFLGLAGGWNEQFF
NA | once | TRBJ2-7 | TRBV27 | TGTGCCAGCAGCCAAGGGGACGCCTGGTCCTACGAGCAGTACTTC | CASSQGDAWSYEQYF
TRBD2 | NA | TRBJ2-2 | TRBV3-1/TRBV3-2 | TGTGCCAGCAGCCGCGGGACTAGCGGGGGGGCCACCACCGGGGAGCTGTTTTTT | CASSRGTSGGATTGELFF
NA | NA | TRBJ2-5 | TRBV5-4 | TGTGCCAGCAGCGCGAACGGGGGCCAAGAGACCCAGTACTTC | CASSANGGQETQYF
NA | NA | TRBJ1-2 | TRBV7-9 | TGTGCCAGCAGCTTAGCTCCAAGGGATGGCTACACCTTC | CASSLAPRDGYTF
TRBD2 | NA | TRBJ2-1 | TRBV4-1 | TGCGCCAGCAGCCAAGGGATCCTAGCGGACAATGAGCAGTTCTTC | CASSQGILADNEQFF
NA | NA | TRBJ2-3 | TRBV12-3/TRBV12-4 | TGTGCCAGCAGTGGGAGGACAGATTTTGGGCAGTATTTT | CASSGRTDFGQYF
TRBD2 | NA | TRBJ2-6 | TRBV3-1/TRBV3-2 | TGTGCCAGCAGCCAAGTTCGTAGCGGGGCTGGGGCCAACGTCCTGACTTTC | CASSQVRSGAGANVLTF
NA | NA | TRBJ1-3 | TRBV19 | TGTGCCAGTAGTATCAACAGGCCCTCTGGAAACACCATATATTTT | CASSINRPSGNTIYF
TRBD2 | NA | TRBJ2-3 | TRBV4-2 | TGTGCCAGCAGCCAAGGGCAAGCGGGGACAGATACGCAGTATTTT | CASSQGQAGTDTQYF
TRBD2 | NA | TRBJ2-5 | TRBV29-1 | TGCAGCGTGGGGGGGACGGGCCAAGAGACCCAGTACTTC | CSVGGTGQETQYF
TRBD1 | NA | TRBJ1-1 | TRBV13 | TGTGCCAGCAGCCCCGTTGGACAGGGGGTCACTGAAGCTTTCTTT | CASSPVGQGVTEAFF
NA | NA | TRBJ2-7 | TRBV6-2/TRBV6-3 | TGTGCCAGCACCCCCACGGGGGTCTACGAGCAGTACTTC | CASTPTGVYEQYF
NA | NA | TRBJ2-1 | TRBV29-1 | TGCAGCGTTGAAGAGAGGTGGAGGGGACAGAACAATGAGCAGTTCTTC | CSVEERWRGQNNEQFF
TRBD1 | NA | TRBJ2-7 | TRBV2 | TGTGCCACCCTGGTCAGGGGGTCCTACGAGCAGTACTTC | CATLVRGSYEQYF
NA | NA | TRBJ1-1 | TRBV20-1 | TGCAGTGCTAGTCAGGGCCAAAACACTGAAGCTTTCTTT | CSASQGQNTEAFF
NA | NA | TRBJ2-4 | TRBV10-1 | TGCGCCAGCAGTGACTCCGGCGGCGCCAAAAACATTCAGTACTTC | CASSDSGGAKNIQYF
TRBD2 | NA | TRBJ2-1 | TRBV24-1 | TGTGCCACCAGTGATTTTGGTTTAGCGGGAGATGAGCAGTTCTTC | CATSDFGLAGDEQFF
NA | NA | TRBJ1-2 | TRBV28 | TGTGCCAGCAGTTCCGATTTCCCGACACTATACACCTTC | CASSSDFPTLYTF
NA | NA | TRBJ2-3 | TRBV29-1 | TGCAGCGTTGAAGATGGACAGTATACGCAGTATTTT | CSVEDGQYTQYF
NA | once | TRBJ2-2 | TRBV7-2 | TGTGCCAGCAGCTCGCCGGGCCAGAACACCGGGGAGCTGTTTTTT | CASSSPGQNTGELFF
TRBD2 | NA | TRBJ2-1 | TRBV29-1 | TGCAGCGCCGGACTAGCGGGGGAGTACAATGAGCAGTTCTTC | CSAGLAGEYNEQFF
TRBD1 | NA | TRBJ1-2 | TRBV27 | TGTGCCAGCAAGACAGGGCCTAACTATGGCTACACCTTC | CASKTGPNYGYTF
TRBD2 | NA | TRBJ2-1 | TRBV11-1 | TGTGCCAGCAGCTTAGCGCTTGGGACTAGACGTAATGAGCAGTTCTTC | CASSLALGTRRNEQFF
NA | NA | TRBJ2-5 | TRBV19 | TGTGCCAGTAGTTCCCCAGGTGGGGGTAGAGAGACCCAGTACTTC | CASSSPGGGRETQYF
TRBD1 | NA | TRBJ2-7 | TRBV28 | TGTGCCAGCGGGGACAGGGACTACGAGCAGTACTTC | CASGDRDYEQYF
NA | NA | TRBJ2-6 | TRBV5-6 | TGTGCCAGCAGCTTGGTCGGCTCTGGGGCCAACGTCCTGACTTTC | CASSLVGSGANVLTF
NA | NA | TRBJ1-2 | TRBV6-4 | TGTGCCAGCAGTGACTCAGATCGTGGTGGCTACACCTTC | CASSDSDRGGYTF